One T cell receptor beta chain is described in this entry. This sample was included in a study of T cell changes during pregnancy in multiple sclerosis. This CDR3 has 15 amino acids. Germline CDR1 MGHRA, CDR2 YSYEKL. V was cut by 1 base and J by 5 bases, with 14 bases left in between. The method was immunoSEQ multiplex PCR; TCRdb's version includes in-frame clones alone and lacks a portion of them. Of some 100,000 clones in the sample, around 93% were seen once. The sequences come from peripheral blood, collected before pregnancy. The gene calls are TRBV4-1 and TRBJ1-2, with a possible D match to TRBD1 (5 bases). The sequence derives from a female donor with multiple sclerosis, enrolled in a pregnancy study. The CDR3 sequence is CASSQVPDSIYGYTF. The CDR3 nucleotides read TGCGCCAGCAGCCAAGTCCCCGACAGTATATATGGCTACACCTTC.